This entry features one T cell receptor beta chain sequence. The antigen this receptor binds is unknown. Base quality data are lacking; no much larger clone is found one base away. The sample belongs to a study of blood T cell repertoires in COVID-19 (dated by TCRdb to 2019 to 2021). A note on the overall study: Collaborator samples came from the United States, Italy and Spain and covered acute and convalescent phases of COVID-19. The prospective study material was composed of cDNA or gDNA derived from T cells, B-cell-depleted T cells, or PBMCs. Deeply sampled blood TCRbeta repertoires from subjects exposed to, actively infected with, or recovered from COVID-19 were included in the dataset. A freely available public database, intended as a resource for researchers studying the immune response to SARS-CoV-2, is where the repertoires were released. The samples were drawn from the first 160 participants of the ongoing ImmuneRACE study and from about 1,200 subjects provided by 6 global collaborators. Nearly every sample came with metadata listing a de-identified subject ID, COVID-19 status, age in years and sex. HLA class I and class II types, where available, came from metadata supplied by the sample provider rather than from assay-based typing.

The collaborating institutions used their own protocols to collect whole blood in K2EDTA tubes. For TCRbeta analysis, collaborators shipped samples in one of three forms: frozen whole blood, isolated PBMCs, or DNA extracted from either of those sample types. Study-wide findings and limitations: The quantity of clinical and demographic metadata differed by source and by participant and was supplied without curation.

The immunoSEQ Assay, a bias-controlled multiplex PCR, was used to amplify TCRbeta CDR3 regions from genomic DNA. In the source study's methods: Within the assay, amplification of reference gene primers was used to estimate how many nucleated cells each sample contained. To quantify the absolute abundance of each unique TCRbeta CDR3 rearrangement, sequence reads were collapsed and filtered. Productive Simpson clonality was computed per sample as the square root of Simpson's diversity index over productive rearrangements. TCRdb holds this immuneACCESS table with in-frame rearrangements only. Some clones are missing; in checked studies, unresolved V genes explain under half, and the rest has no known cause. That table gives V, J and clone size, and the DNA gave D and trimming. This sample comprises over 200,000 clones, around 87% of them detected only once. Clones ranked in the top ten supply about 2.5% of the sample.

The germline V gene gives CDR1 as SGDLS and CDR2 as YYNGEE. Including the terminal cysteine and phenylalanine, the CDR3 comprises 14 residues. CDR3 DNA only is kept here, 42 bases in frame from base 1. Compared with germline, V lacks 2 bases and J lacks 4 bases; bases without a gene match: 5. Sequenced input: peripheral blood. The V and J segments used are TRBV9 and TRBJ2-7, and TRBD2 matches 8 of the central bases. This TCR was sampled from a woman aged 50 to 60 with acute or convalescent COVID-19. The CDR3 protein: CASSVTGRAYEQYF. The nucleotide sequence is TGTGCCAGCAGCGTCACCGGGAGGGCTTACGAGCAGTACTTC.